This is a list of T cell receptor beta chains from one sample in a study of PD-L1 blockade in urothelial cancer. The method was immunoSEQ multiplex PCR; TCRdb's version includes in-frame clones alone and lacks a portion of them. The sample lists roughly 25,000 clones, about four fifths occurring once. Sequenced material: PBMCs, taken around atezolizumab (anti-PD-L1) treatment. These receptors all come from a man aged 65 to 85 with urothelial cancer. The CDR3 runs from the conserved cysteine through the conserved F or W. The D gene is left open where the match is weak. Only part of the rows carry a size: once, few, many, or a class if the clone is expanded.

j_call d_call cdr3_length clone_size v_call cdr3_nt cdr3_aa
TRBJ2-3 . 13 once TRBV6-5 TGTGCCAGCAGTCCTATGAGCACAGATACGCAGTATTTT CASSPMSTDTQYF
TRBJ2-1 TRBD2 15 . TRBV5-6 TGTGCCAGCAGCTTTGTCCCTTCTACTAGCGATGAGCAGTTCTTC CASSFVPSTSDEQFF
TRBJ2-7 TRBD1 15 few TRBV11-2 TGTGCCAGCAGCACCCTCGGGACAGAACCCTACGAGCAGTACTTC CASSTLGTEPYEQYF
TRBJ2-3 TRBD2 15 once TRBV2 TGTGCCAGCAGTGAAGGAGCGGGATACACAGATACGCAGTATTTT CASSEGAGYTDTQYF
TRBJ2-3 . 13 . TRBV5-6 TGTGCCAGCAGCCTCACTAGCACAGATACGCAGTATTTT CASSLTSTDTQYF
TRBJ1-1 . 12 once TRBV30 TGTGCCTGGAGGATGGGGGCCACTGAAGCTTTCTTT CAWRMGATEAFF
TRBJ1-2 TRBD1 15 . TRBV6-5 TGTGCCAGCAGTTACCTCGGGACAGGGGTTGATGGCTACACCTTC CASSYLGTGVDGYTF
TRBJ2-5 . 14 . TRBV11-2 TGTGCCAGCGGACATTCCGGGTTAGAAGAGACCCAGTACTTC CASGHSGLEETQYF
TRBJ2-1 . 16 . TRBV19 TGTGCCAGTAGTATCTCTCCGGGAGAAGGGCTCAATGAGCAGTTCTTC CASSISPGEGLNEQFF
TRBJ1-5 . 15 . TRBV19 TGTGCCAGTAGTATAGTAGTTAATAGCAATCAGCCCCAGCATTTT CASSIVVNSNQPQHF
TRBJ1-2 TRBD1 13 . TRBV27 TGTGCCAGCAGTCCACACCAGGGGGTAGGCTACACCTTC CASSPHQGVGYTF
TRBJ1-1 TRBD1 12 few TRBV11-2 TGTGCCAGCAGCTTCGACAGGGGCGAAGCTTTCTTT CASSFDRGEAFF
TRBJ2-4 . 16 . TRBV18 TGTGCCAGCTCACCGACAGAAGCCCTAGCCAAAAACATTCAGTACTTC CASSPTEALAKNIQYF
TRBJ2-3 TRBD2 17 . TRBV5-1 TGCGCCAGCAGCCCGCAGGGACTAGCGGAAAGCACAGATACGCAGTATTTT CASSPQGLAESTDTQYF
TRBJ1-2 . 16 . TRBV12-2 TGTGCAAGTCGCTTTAGACCTAGCGAATCTAACTATGGCTACACCTTC CASRFRPSESNYGYTF
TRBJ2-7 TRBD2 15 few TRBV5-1 TGCGCCAGCAGCTATAATAGCGGGAGGGATCGATCGCAGTACTTC CASSYNSGRDRSQYF
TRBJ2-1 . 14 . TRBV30 TGTGCCTGGAGTGTTCAGGGATACTACAATGAGCAGTTCTTC CAWSVQGYYNEQFF
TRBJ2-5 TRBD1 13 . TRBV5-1 TGCGCCAGCAGCGTGGACAGGGAAGAGACCCAGTACTTC CASSVDREETQYF
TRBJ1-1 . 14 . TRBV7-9 TGTGCCAGCAGCTTACCTCCAGTGAACACTGAAGCTTTCTTT CASSLPPVNTEAFF
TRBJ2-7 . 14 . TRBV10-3 TGTGCCATCAGTGTCCAACAGGGACGGTACGAGCAGTACTTC CAISVQQGRYEQYF
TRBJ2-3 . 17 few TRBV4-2 TGTGCCAGCAGGGGCATCCTAGCAGTCCCTCCAACAGATACGCAGTATTTT CASRGILAVPPTDTQYF
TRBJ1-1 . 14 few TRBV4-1 TGCGCCAGCAGCCAAGAGTCAGGGGAAACTGAAGCTTTCTTT CASSQESGETEAFF
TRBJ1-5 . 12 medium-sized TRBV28 TGTGCCAGCACCGAGGGAAATCAGCCCCAGCATTTT CASTEGNQPQHF
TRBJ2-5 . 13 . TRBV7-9 TGTGCCAGCAGCTTAACGGGAGAAGAGACCCAGTACTTC CASSLTGEETQYF
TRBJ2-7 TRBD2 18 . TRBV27 TGTGCCAGCAGCTTGGCTATTCGGACTAGCGGGAGTAATACGGTGCAGTACTTC CASSLAIRTSGSNTVQYF
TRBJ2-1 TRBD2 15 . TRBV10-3 TGTGCCATCAGTGTACTAGCGGGAGTAGTAGATGAGCAGTTCTTC CAISVLAGVVDEQFF
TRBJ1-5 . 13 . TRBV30 TGTGCCTGGAGTGTACTCAGCAATCAGCCCCAGCATTTT CAWSVLSNQPQHF
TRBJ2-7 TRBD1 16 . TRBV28 TGTGCCAGCAGTAAACCCAGGAGGACAGGGGGGGTCGAGCAGTACTTC CASSKPRRTGGVEQYF
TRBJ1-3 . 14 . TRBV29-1 TGCAGCGTTGAAGAGGGGCGGGGAGGAAACACCATATATTTT CSVEEGRGGNTIYF
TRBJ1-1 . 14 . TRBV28 TGTGCCAGCTTTGGAGGGGGGGAGGCCACTGAAGCTTTCTTT CASFGGGEATEAFF
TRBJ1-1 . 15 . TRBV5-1 TGCGCCAGCAGCTTGGCCATGGACAGTTACACTGAAGCTTTCTTT CASSLAMDSYTEAFF